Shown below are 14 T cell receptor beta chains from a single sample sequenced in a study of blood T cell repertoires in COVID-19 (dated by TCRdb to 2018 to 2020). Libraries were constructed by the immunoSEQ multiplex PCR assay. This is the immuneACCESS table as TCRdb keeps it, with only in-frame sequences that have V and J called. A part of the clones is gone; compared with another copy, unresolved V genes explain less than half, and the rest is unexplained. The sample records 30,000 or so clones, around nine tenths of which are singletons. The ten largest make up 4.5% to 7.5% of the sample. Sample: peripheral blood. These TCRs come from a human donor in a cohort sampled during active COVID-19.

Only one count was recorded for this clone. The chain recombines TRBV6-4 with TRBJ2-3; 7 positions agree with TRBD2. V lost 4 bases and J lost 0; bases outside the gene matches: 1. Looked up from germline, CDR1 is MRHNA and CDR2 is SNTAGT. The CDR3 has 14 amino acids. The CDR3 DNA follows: TGTGCCAGCAGTGCTAGCGGTAGCACAGATACGCAGTATTTT. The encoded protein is CASSASGSTDTQYF.

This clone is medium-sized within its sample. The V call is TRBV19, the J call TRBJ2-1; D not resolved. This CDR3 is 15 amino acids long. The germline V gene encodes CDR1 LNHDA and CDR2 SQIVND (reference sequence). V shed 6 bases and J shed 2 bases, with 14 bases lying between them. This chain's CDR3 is CASRSPDLTYNEQFF. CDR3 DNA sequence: TGTGCCAGTAGGAGCCCCGATTTAACCTACAATGAGCAGTTCTTC.

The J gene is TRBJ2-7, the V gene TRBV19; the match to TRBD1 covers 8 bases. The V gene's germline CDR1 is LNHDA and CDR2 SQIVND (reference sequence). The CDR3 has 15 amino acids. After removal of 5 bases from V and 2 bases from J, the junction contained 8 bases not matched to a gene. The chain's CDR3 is CASSGQGAGAYEQYF. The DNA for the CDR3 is TGTGCCAGTAGTGGCCAGGGGGCAGGAGCCTACGAGCAGTACTTC.

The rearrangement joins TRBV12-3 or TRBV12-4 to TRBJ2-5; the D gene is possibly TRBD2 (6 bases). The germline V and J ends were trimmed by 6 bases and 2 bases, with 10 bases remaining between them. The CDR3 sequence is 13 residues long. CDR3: CASSLGGQETQYF. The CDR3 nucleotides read TGTGCCAGCAGCCTCGGGGGACAAGAGACCCAGTACTTC.

Written as DNA, the CDR3 is TGTGCCAGCAGAGGACAGGGGCCGGCAGAAAAACTGTTTTTT. Translated: CASRGQGPAEKLFF. The chain joins TRBV28 to TRBJ1-4; 9 bases line up with TRBD1. The CDR3 runs to 14 residues. Trimming at V came to 6 bases and at J to 8 bases, leaving 7 bases not matched to a gene. Germline values: CDR1 MDHEN, CDR2 SYDVKM.

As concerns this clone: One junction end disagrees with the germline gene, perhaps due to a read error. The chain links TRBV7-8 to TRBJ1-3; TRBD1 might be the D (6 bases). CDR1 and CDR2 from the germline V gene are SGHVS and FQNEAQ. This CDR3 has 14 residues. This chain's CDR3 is CANSFGDNGNTIYF. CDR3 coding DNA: TGTGCCAACAGCTTCGGGGACAACGGAAACACCATATATTTT.

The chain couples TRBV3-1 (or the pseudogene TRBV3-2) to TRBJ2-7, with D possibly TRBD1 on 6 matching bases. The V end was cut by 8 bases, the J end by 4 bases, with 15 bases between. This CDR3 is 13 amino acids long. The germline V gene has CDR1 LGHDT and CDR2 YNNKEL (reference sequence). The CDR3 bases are TGTGCCAGCGGAGTGCAGGGGCGGTACGAGCAGTACTTC. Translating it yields CASGVQGRYEQYF.

The CDR3 nucleotides read TGTGCCAGCAGTTCGCAGGGTCAAGAGACCCAGTACTTC. This gives the protein CASSSQGQETQYF. This rearrangement joins TRBV12-3 or TRBV12-4 to TRBJ2-5; a weak D match, TRBD1 (5 bases). The CDR3 runs to 13 residues. Deletions cut 4 bases from V and 2 bases from J, with 8 bases between.

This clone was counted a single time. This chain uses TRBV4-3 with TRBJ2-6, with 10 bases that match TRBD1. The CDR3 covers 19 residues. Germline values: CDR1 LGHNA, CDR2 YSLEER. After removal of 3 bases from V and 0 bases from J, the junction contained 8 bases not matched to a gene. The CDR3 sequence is CASSQFLGQGPSGANVLTF. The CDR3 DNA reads TGCGCCAGCAGCCAGTTCCTGGGACAGGGGCCCTCTGGGGCCAACGTCCTGACTTTC.

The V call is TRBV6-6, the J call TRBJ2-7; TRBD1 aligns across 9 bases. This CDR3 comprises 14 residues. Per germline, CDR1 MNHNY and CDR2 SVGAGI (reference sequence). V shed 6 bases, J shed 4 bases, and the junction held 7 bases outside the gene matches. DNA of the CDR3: TGTGCCAGCAGCATACAGGGGGCTGTATACGAGCAGTACTTC. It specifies CASSIQGAVYEQYF.

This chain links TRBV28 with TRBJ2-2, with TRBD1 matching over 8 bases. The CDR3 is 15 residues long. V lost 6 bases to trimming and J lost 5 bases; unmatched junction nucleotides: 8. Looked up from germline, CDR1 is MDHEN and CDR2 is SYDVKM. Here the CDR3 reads CASSQGAIRTGELFF. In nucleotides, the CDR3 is TGTGCCAGCAGCCAGGGGGCGATCAGAACCGGGGAGCTGTTTTTT. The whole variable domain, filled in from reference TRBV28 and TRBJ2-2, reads DVKVTQSSRYLVKRTGEKVFLECVQDMDHENMFWYRQDPGLGLRLIYFSYDVKMKEKGDIPEGYSVSREKKERFSLILESASTNQTSMYLCASSQGAIRTGELFFGEGSRLTVL.

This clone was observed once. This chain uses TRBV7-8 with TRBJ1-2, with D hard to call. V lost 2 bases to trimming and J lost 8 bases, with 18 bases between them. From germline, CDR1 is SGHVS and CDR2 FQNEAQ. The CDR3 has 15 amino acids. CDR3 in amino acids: CASSLYAGGIGGYTF. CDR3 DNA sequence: TGTGCCAGCAGCTTATACGCGGGAGGAATAGGAGGCTACACCTTC.

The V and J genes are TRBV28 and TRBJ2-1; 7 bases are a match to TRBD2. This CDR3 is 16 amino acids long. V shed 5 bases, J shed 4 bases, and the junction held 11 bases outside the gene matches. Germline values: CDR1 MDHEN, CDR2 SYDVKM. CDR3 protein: CASSTPVLASYNEQFF. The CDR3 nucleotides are TGTGCCAGCAGTACCCCGGTACTAGCGAGTTACAATGAGCAGTTCTTC.

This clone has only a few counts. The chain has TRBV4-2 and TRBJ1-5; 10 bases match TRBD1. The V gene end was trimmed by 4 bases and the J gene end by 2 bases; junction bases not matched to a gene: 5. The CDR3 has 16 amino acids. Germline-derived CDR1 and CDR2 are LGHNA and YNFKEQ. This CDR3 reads CASSPAGTGGNQPQHF. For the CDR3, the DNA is TGTGCCAGCAGCCCAGCCGGGACAGGGGGCAATCAGCCCCAGCATTTT.